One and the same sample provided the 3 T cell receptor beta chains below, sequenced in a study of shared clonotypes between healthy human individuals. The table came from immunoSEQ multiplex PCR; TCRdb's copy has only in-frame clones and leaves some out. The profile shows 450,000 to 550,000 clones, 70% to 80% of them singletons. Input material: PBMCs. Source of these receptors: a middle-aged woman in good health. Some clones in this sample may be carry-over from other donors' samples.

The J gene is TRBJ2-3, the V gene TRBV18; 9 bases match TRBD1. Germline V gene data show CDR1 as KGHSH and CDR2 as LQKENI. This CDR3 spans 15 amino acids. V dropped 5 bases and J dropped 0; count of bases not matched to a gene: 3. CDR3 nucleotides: TGTGCCAGCTCATACAGGGGGCCAAGCACAGATACGCAGTATTTT. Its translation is CASSYRGPSTDTQYF.

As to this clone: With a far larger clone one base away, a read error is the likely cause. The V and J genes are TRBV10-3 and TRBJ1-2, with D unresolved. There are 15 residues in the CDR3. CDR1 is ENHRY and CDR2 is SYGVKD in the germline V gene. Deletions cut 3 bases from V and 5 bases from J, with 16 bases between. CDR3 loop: CAISEASTGGYGYTF. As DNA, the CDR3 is TGTGCCATCAGTGAAGCATCGACCGGCGGGTATGGCTACACCTTC.

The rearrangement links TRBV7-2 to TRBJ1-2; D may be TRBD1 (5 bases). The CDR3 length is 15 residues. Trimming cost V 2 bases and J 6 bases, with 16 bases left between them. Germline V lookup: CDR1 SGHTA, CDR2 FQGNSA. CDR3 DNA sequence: TGTGCCAGCAGCTTAAATGGGGCCCCCGGCGATGGCTACACCTTC. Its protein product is CASSLNGAPGDGYTF.